The clone carrying this T cell receptor (beta chain) was seen only a few times. Its antigen is not known. The entry originates in a study of T-cell memory formation after mild COVID-19. Background on the study: TCR clustering was largely donor specific.

Findings and limits, study-wide: CD4+ bias marked clones expanding day 15 to 37, unlike balanced contracting clones. The main location of contracting CD4+ clones was CM and EM, and that of contracting CD8+ clones was EMRA.

The CDR3 extends over 16 amino acids. Germline V gene data show CDR1 as SGHTA and CDR2 as FQGTGA. V was trimmed by 4 bases and J by 4 bases, leaving 19 bases between them. Using its own MiXCR run on the 5' RACE reads, TCRdb lists one record per CDR3 protein. The sample includes some 160,000 distinct CDR3 sequences, 10% to 15% of them seen just once. The sequencing sample was made of PBMCs or a T cell subset sorted from them (not recorded which). This chain connects TRBV7-3 to TRBJ1-1, with D perhaps matching TRBD1 (5 bases). The source of this sequence is a man younger than 35 who had mild COVID-19 (a few samples of this study predate the infection). Cell type and time point are not known. CDR3 region: CASSSTVVGELTEAFF. The CDR3 coding sequence is TGTGCCAGCAGCTCGACAGTTGTGGGGGAACTCACTGAAGCTTTCTTT.